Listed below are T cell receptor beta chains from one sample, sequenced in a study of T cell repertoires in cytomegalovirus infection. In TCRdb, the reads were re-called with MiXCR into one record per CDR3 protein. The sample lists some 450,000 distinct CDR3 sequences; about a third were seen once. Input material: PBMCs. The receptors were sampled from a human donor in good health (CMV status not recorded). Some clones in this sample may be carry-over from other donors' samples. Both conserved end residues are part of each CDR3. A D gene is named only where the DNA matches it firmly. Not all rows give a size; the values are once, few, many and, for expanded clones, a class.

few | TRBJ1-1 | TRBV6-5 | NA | CASRTGFWATGNGTEAFF | TGTGCCAGCAGAACAGGATTTTGGGCTACAGGGAATGGGACTGAAGCTTTCTTT
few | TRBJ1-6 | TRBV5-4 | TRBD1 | CASSFNRGVDSPLHF | TGTGCCAGCAGCTTCAACAGGGGGGTTGATTCACCCCTCCACTTT
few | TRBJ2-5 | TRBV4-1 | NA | CASSQDRLEQETQYF | TGCGCCAGCAGCCAAGATCGGCTAGAACAAGAGACCCAGTACTTC
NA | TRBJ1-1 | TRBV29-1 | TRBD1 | CSVVGQPGWNTEAFF | TGCAGCGTTGTGGGACAGCCGGGCTGGAACACTGAAGCTTTCTTT
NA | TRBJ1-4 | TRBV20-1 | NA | CSARKEMGEKLFF | TGCAGTGCTAGAAAGGAAATGGGTGAAAAACTGTTTTTT
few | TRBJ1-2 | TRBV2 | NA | CASSEPGAYYGYTF | TGTGCCAGCAGTGAACCAGGGGCCTACTATGGCTACACCTTC
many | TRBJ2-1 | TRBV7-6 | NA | CASSWGVYNEQFF | TGTGCCAGCAGTTGGGGGGTCTACAATGAGCAGTTCTTC
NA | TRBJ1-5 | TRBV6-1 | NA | CASSARAGMYGGQPQHF | TGTGCCAGCAGTGCCCGGGCAGGGATGTACGGTGGTCAGCCCCAGCATTTT
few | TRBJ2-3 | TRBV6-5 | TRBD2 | CASCLLAGDHTDTQYF | TGTGCCAGCTGCCTTTTAGCGGGGGACCACACAGATACGCAGTATTTT
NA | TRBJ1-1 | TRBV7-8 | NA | CASSLGGENPEAFF | TGTGCCAGCAGCTTAGGAGGAGAGAACCCTGAAGCTTTCTTT
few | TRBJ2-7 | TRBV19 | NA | CASSSSDERNYEQYF | TGTGCCAGTAGTTCGTCGGACGAAAGAAACTACGAGCAGTACTTC
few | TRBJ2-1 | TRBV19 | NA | CASSWRLAQDEQFF | TGTGCCAGTAGTTGGCGGCTAGCGCAGGATGAGCAGTTCTTC
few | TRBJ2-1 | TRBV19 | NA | CASSIGAGISYNEQFF | TGTGCCAGTAGTATAGGGGCCGGGATCTCCTACAATGAGCAGTTCTTC
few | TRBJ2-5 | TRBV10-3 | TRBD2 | CAIREAGGKKETQYF | TGTGCCATCAGGGAAGCGGGGGGTAAAAAAGAGACCCAGTACTTC
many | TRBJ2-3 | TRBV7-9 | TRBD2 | CASSSGLAGGPTDTQYF | TGTGCCAGCAGCTCCGGACTAGCGGGGGGCCCCACAGATACGCAGTATTTT
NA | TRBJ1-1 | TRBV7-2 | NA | CASSLRNLRGEGDTEAFF | TGTGCCAGCAGCTTAAGGAATTTAAGAGGGGAGGGGGACACTGAAGCTTTCTTT
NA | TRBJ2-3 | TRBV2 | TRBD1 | CASRPDRGPDTQYF | TGTGCCAGCAGACCTGACAGGGGCCCAGATACGCAGTATTTT
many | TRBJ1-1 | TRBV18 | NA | CASSPRGDEAFF | TGTGCCAGCTCACCACGCGGGGATGAAGCTTTCTTT
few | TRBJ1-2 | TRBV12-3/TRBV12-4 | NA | CASSLEGTLDGYTF | TGTGCCAGCAGTTTGGAGGGAACCCTCGATGGCTACACCTTC
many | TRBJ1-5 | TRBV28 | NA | CASSLVITNQPQHF | TGTGCCAGCAGTTTGGTAATCACGAATCAGCCCCAGCATTTT
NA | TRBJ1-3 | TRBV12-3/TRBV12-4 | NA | CARLVGNTIYF | TGTGCCCGCCTCGTGGGAAACACCATATATTTT
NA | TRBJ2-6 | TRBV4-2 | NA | CASSQEPQGTGANVLTF | TGTGCCAGCAGCCAAGAGCCCCAGGGCACTGGGGCCAACGTCCTGACTTTC
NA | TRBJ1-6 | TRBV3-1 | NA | CASSQVQGSYNSPLHF | TGTGCCAGCAGCCAAGTTCAGGGATCCTATAATTCACCCCTCCACTTT
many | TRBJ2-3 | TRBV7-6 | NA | CASSLVLGLGSDTQYF | TGTGCCAGCAGCTTAGTTTTGGGGCTCGGTAGCGATACGCAGTATTTT
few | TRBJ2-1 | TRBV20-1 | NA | CSASSGGAFYNEQFF | TGCAGTGCTAGTTCAGGCGGGGCATTTTACAATGAGCAGTTCTTC
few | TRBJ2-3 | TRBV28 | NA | CASSPGLPRTDTQYF | TGTGCCAGCAGTCCAGGACTTCCTCGCACAGATACGCAGTATTTT
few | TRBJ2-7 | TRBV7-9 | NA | CASSRTAGDEQYF | TGTGCCAGCAGCCGGACAGCGGGCGACGAGCAGTACTTC
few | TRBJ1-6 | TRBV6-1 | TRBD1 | CASSGLLQGEWSPLHF | TGTGCCAGCAGTGGATTATTACAGGGGGAGTGGTCACCCCTCCACTTT
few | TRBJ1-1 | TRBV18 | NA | CASSPRANTEAFF | TGTGCCAGCTCACCACGGGCGAACACTGAAGCTTTCTTT
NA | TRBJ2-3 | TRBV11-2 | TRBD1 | CASAPGTGEFTDTQYF | TGTGCCAGCGCCCCCGGGACAGGTGAATTCACAGATACGCAGTATTTT
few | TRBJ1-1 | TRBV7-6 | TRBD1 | CASSSGQGITEAFF | TGTGCCAGCAGCAGTGGACAGGGGATCACTGAAGCTTTCTTT
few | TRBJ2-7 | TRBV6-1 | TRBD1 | CASSEAKWDRAVYEQYF | TGTGCCAGCAGTGAAGCGAAATGGGACAGGGCTGTATACGAGCAGTACTTC
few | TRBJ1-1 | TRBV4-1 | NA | CASSARQGTEAFF | TGCGCCAGCAGCGCCAGGCAGGGGACTGAAGCTTTCTTT
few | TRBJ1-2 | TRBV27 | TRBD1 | CASSPLQGEDYGYTF | TGTGCCAGCAGTCCCTTACAGGGGGAAGACTATGGCTACACCTTC
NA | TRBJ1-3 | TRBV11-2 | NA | CASSLGDFSGNTIYF | TGTGCCAGCAGCTTAGGCGACTTCTCTGGAAACACCATATATTTT